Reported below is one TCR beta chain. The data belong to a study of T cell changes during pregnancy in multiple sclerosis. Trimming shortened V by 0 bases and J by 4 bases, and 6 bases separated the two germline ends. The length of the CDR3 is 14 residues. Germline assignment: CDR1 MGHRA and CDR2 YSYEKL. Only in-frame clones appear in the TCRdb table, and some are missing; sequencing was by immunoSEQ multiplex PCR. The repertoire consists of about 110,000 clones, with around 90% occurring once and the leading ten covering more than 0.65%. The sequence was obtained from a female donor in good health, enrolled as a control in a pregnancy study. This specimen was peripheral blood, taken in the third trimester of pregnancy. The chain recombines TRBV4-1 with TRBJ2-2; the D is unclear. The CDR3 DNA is TGCGCCAGCAGCCAAGATAGTGGCACCGGGGAGCTGTTTTTT. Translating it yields CASSQDSGTGELFF.